Listed below are T cell receptor beta chains from one sample, sequenced in a study of blood T cell repertoires in COVID-19. Data came from immunoSEQ multiplex PCR; TCRdb stores just in-frame clones and leaves some out. The table records about 220,000 clones, approximately 80% of them present only once. Sequencing was done on a sample of PBMCs or T cells enriched from blood (not recorded which). These receptors were obtained from a woman aged 55-75 years who had recovered from COVID-19. The CDR3 runs from the conserved cysteine through the conserved F or W. Each record gives: J gene, V gene, clone size, D gene, CDR3 protein, CDR3 DNA. D genes are given only for firm matches. Clone size is not always given. Where it is, it says once, few, many or a class for expanded clones.

TRBJ2-2	TRBV19	.	.	CASSRVGSSGELFF	TGTGCCAGTAGTCGGGTAGGAAGTAGCGGGGAGCTGTTTTTT
TRBJ2-1	TRBV4-1	.	TRBD1	CASARDRGYNEQFF	TGCGCCAGCGCGCGGGACAGGGGATACAATGAGCAGTTCTTC
TRBJ2-6	TRBV5-4	.	TRBD1	CASSLGDRFRTGANVLTF	TGTGCCAGCAGCTTGGGGGACAGGTTCAGGACTGGGGCCAACGTCCTGACTTTC
TRBJ2-2	TRBV19	.	TRBD1	CASRSSAGQGPAGELFF	TGTGCCAGTAGGAGTTCTGCGGGACAGGGACCAGCCGGGGAGCTGTTTTTT
TRBJ1-6	TRBV28	.	.	CASSLDSWSSYNSPLHF	TGTGCCAGCAGTTTGGACAGCTGGAGCTCCTATAATTCACCCCTCCACTTT
TRBJ1-1	TRBV3-1/TRBV3-2	.	TRBD1	CASSQGAGGTEAFF	TGTGCCAGCAGCCAAGGGGCAGGGGGCACTGAAGCTTTCTTT
TRBJ2-5	TRBV19	few	TRBD2	CASSRLAKETQYF	TGTGCCAGTAGTAGACTAGCGAAAGAGACCCAGTACTTC
TRBJ1-1	TRBV19	.	.	CASSISVNTEAFF	TGTGCCAGTAGTATATCAGTGAACACTGAAGCTTTCTTT
TRBJ1-5	TRBV12-5	once	TRBD1	CASGPDRVSQHF	TGTGCTAGTGGCCCGGACAGGGTTTCCCAGCATTTT
TRBJ1-4	TRBV12-3/TRBV12-4	.	.	CASSLGLDEKLFF	TGTGCCAGCAGTTTAGGTCTTGATGAAAAACTGTTTTTT
TRBJ1-2	TRBV4-1	.	.	CASSQDPDTNYGYTF	TGCGCCAGCAGCCAAGACCCGGACACTAACTATGGCTACACCTTC
TRBJ1-2	TRBV6-4	few	.	CASSETGNYGYTF	TGTGCCAGCAGTGAAACAGGGAACTATGGCTACACCTTC
TRBJ1-1	TRBV27	.	.	CATSTGRENTEAFF	TGTGCCACGTCCACCGGACGGGAGAACACTGAAGCTTTCTTT
TRBJ2-5	TRBV7-6	once	TRBD1	CASSTGTGRTQYF	TGTGCCAGCAGCACCGGGACAGGGAGGACCCAGTACTTC
TRBJ1-2	TRBV9	few	TRBD1	CASSVGTGPGEAGYTF	TGTGCCAGCAGCGTGGGGACAGGCCCGGGGGAGGCTGGCTACACCTTC
TRBJ2-7	TRBV29-1	.	.	CSYRGGAYEQYF	TGCAGTTACAGGGGGGGAGCCTACGAGCAGTACTTC
TRBJ1-1	TRBV5-4	once	TRBD1	CASRRDRGRTEAFF	TGTGCCAGCAGGAGGGACAGGGGGCGGACTGAAGCTTTCTTT
TRBJ1-4	TRBV18	.	.	CASSPISLTANEKLFF	TGTGCCAGCTCACCAATCTCTCTTACAGCTAATGAAAAACTGTTTTTT
TRBJ1-6	TRBV19	.	.	CASSPHRQEPRFSPLHF	TGTGCCAGTAGTCCGCATCGACAGGAACCTCGGTTTTCACCCCTCCACTTT
TRBJ2-3	TRBV6-5	.	.	CASSYDGSSTDTQYF	TGTGCCAGCAGTTACGACGGGTCTAGCACAGATACGCAGTATTTT
TRBJ2-3	TRBV2	.	.	CASSSPPDTQYF	TGTGCCAGCAGCTCCCCCCCAGATACGCAGTATTTT
TRBJ1-5	TRBV5-1	.	.	CASSLVGGSNQPQHF	TGCGCCAGCAGCTTGGTGGGGGGTTCTAATCAGCCCCAGCATTTT
TRBJ1-1	TRBV19	.	TRBD1	CATQGARGTEAFF	TGTGCCACCCAGGGGGCGCGAGGCACTGAAGCTTTCTTT
TRBJ1-2	TRBV5-4	.	.	CASSRDSSPYGYTF	TGTGCCAGCAGCCGTGACAGTTCCCCCTATGGCTACACCTTC
TRBJ2-1	TRBV6-6	many	.	CASSPSGEQFF	TGTGCCAGCAGCCCCTCCGGTGAGCAGTTCTTC
TRBJ2-7	TRBV6-5	once	TRBD2	CASSYKLAGPYEQYF	TGTGCCAGCAGTTACAAACTAGCGGGGCCCTACGAGCAGTACTTC
TRBJ1-4	TRBV27	.	TRBD1	CASSPAPLGQGRRATNEKLFF	TGTGCCAGCAGTCCAGCACCACTGGGACAGGGAAGGAGGGCAACTAATGAAAAACTGTTTTTT
TRBJ2-5	TRBV2	.	TRBD1	CASKKGTGGGETQYF	TGTGCCAGCAAGAAGGGGACAGGGGGCGGGGAGACCCAGTACTTC
TRBJ2-2	TRBV3-1/TRBV3-2	.	TRBD1	CASSQGTGAGELFF	TGTGCCAGCAGCCAGGGGACAGGGGCCGGGGAGCTGTTTTTT
TRBJ1-1	TRBV15	.	TRBD1	CATSTGTAFMNTEAFF	TGTGCCACCAGCACTGGGACAGCCTTCATGAACACTGAAGCTTTCTTT
TRBJ1-2	TRBV29-1	.	TRBD1	CSVQGEGGYTF	TGCAGCGTACAGGGGGAAGGTGGCTACACCTTC
TRBJ1-4	TRBV3-1/TRBV3-2	.	TRBD1	CASSQGDRGVEKLFF	TGTGCCAGCAGCCAAGGGGACAGGGGAGTTGAAAAACTGTTTTTT
TRBJ2-1	TRBV10-3	.	TRBD1	CAIRSGTGDSGQFF	TGTGCCATCAGGTCCGGGACAGGCGATTCTGGGCAGTTCTTC
TRBJ1-2	TRBV21-1	.	.	CASSNRGRFRGNYGYTF	TGTGCCAGCAGCAATAGGGGTCGGTTTAGGGGGAACTATGGCTACACCTTC
TRBJ1-5	TRBV29-1	.	.	CSVGHRDQPQHF	TGCAGCGTGGGGCACAGGGATCAGCCCCAGCATTTT
TRBJ2-7	TRBV11-1	few	.	CASSLEEARTYEQYF	TGTGCCAGCAGCTTAGAGGAGGCCCGTACCTACGAGCAGTACTTC
TRBJ1-5	TRBV19	.	.	CASSILSGQNQPQHF	TGTGCCAGTAGCATCCTTTCGGGACAAAATCAGCCCCAGCATTTT